Following are 29 T cell receptor beta chains from one sample sequenced in a study of T cells of healthy individuals. TCRdb processed the 5' RACE reads anew with MiXCR; each CDR3 protein has one entry. The table shows 38,000 or so distinct CDR3 sequences, with 3.5% to 5.5% occurring only once. The receptors were gathered from a human donor in good health.

This chain connects TRBV7-2 to TRBJ1-6, with a possible D match to TRBD1 (6 bases). Per germline, CDR1 SGHTA and CDR2 FQGNSA. The CDR3 consists of 14 residues. Trimming stripped 5 bases from V and 7 bases from J, with 12 bases between. The CDR3 region is CASSLGQINSPLHF. In nucleotides, the CDR3 is TGTGCCAGCAGCCTCGGACAGATAAATTCACCCCTCCACTTT.

This clonotype was picked up many times. The rearrangement links TRBV7-3 to TRBJ2-5; 10 bases agree with TRBD2. This CDR3 region has 14 residues. Germline V gene data show CDR1 as SGHTA and CDR2 as FQGTGA. Germline trimming cut 5 bases from V and 13 bases from J; bases unmatched to any gene: 13. CDR3 sequence: CASSPGGSGGPPYF. In DNA, the CDR3 is TGTGCCAGCAGCCCCGGAGGTAGCGGGGGGCCCCCGTACTTC.

This clonotype has ten or more counts. The CDR3 coding sequence is TGTGCCAGCAGCTGGGGCGGGGTGTACGAGCAGTACTTC. This gives the protein CASSWGGVYEQYF. This chain links TRBV7-6 with TRBJ2-7; perhaps TRBD2 as D (6 bases). V gave up 4 bases and J gave up 4 bases, with 11 bases separating them. CDR1 is SGHVS and CDR2 is FNYEAQ in the germline V gene. The CDR3 length is 13 residues.

This clonotype appeared a few times. This chain joins TRBV7-6 and TRBJ1-2; possible D gene TRBD1, 5 bases. The germline V gene has CDR1 SGHVS and CDR2 FNYEAQ. The ends were cut back, 2 bases at V and 8 bases at J, with 18 bases in the middle. The CDR3 totals 15 residues. The chain's CDR3 is CASSLYSDGGTGYTF. Here the CDR3 DNA reads TGTGCCAGCAGCTTATATTCTGATGGGGGAACGGGCTACACCTTC.

Ten or more counts support this clonotype. The chain has TRBV5-6 and TRBJ2-7, with TRBD1 identical over 7 bases. This CDR3 is built from 14 residues. The V and J ends lost 2 bases and 3 bases, in that order; junction bases with no gene match: 5. Germline values: CDR1 SGHDT, CDR2 YYEEEE. The CDR3 sequence: CASSLGDRDYEQYF. The CDR3 nucleotides are TGTGCCAGCAGCTTAGGAGACAGGGACTACGAGCAGTACTTC.

This clonotype was observed many times. The chain links TRBV5-1 to TRBJ1-1; no clear D. Trimming left V 5 bases short and J 1 base short, with 12 bases between. Germline V lookup: CDR1 SGHRS, CDR2 YFSETQ. This CDR3 has 14 residues. CDR3 sequence (DNA): TGCGCCAGCAGAAATTTGTTGGGGAACACTGAAGCTTTCTTT. It is translated as CASRNLLGNTEAFF. Looking up the rest from reference TRBV5-1 and TRBJ1-1 gives the full variable domain: KAGVTQTPRYLIKTRGQQVTLSCSPISGHRSVSWYQQTPGQGLQFLFEYFSETQRNKGNFPGRFSGRQFSNSRSEMNVSTLELGDSALYLCASRNLLGNTEAFFGQGTRLTVV.

In its sample, this clonotype was seen many times. CDR3 amino acids: CASSLSQRGGQETQYF. In DNA form, the CDR3 reads TGTGCCAGCAGTTTATCTCAGCGGGGGGGCCAAGAGACCCAGTACTTC. V usage is TRBV27 and J usage is TRBJ2-5, with 10 bases lining up with TRBD2. With 0 bases clipped from V and 1 base from J, the junction kept 2 bases outside the gene matches. The germline gives CDR1 MNHEY, CDR2 SMNVEV (reference sequence). The CDR3 loop spans 16 amino acids.

At least ten counts were recorded for this clonotype. J is TRBJ2-1 and V is TRBV9; D tentatively reads TRBD1 or TRBD2 (5 bases each). The germline CDR1 and CDR2 sequences are SGDLS and YYNGEE. Trimming shortened V by 0 bases and J by 12 bases, and 22 bases separated the two germline ends. The CDR3 spans 16 residues. The CDR3 loop is CASSVDVGVVGRAQFF. DNA of the CDR3: TGTGCCAGCAGCGTAGACGTAGGGGTTGTAGGGCGGGCGCAGTTCTTC.

V usage is TRBV6-2 or TRBV6-3 and J usage is TRBJ1-1; D perhaps matches TRBD1 (6 bases). Trimming took off 7 bases at V and 0 bases at J, with 24 bases between the two ends. The CDR3 is 18 residues long. CDR1 and CDR2 from the germline V gene are MNHEY and SVGEGT. CDR3 bases: TGTGCCAGCATCGAGAGCCCTCCCTCGACAGGCTTGAACACTGAAGCTTTCTTT. Translated, it gives CASIESPPSTGLNTEAFF.

This clonotype was detected ten times or more. The rearrangement joins TRBV6-2 or TRBV6-3 to TRBJ2-7; possible D gene TRBD1, 6 bases. The CDR3 runs to 16 residues. Trimming removed 6 bases at V and 0 bases at J, with 18 bases between. Germline V lookup: CDR1 MNHEY, CDR2 SVGEGT. CDR3 DNA sequence: TGTGCCAGCAGACCCACCCAGGGGTCTTTCTCCTACGAGCAGTACTTC. It is translated as CASRPTQGSFSYEQYF.

The table lists this clonotype with many counts. The CDR3: CASSPRVGYGYTF. The CDR3 DNA reads TGTGCCAGCAGCCCCCGGGTGGGCTATGGCTACACCTTC. The V call is TRBV7-8, the J call TRBJ1-2; no definite D call. The germline gives CDR1 SGHVS, CDR2 FQNEAQ. Trimming removed 5 bases from V and 4 bases from J, with 11 bases in between. The CDR3 length is 13 residues.

The gene calls are TRBV14 and TRBJ2-1, with D unresolved. Deletions cut 2 bases from V and 4 bases from J, with 0 bases between. CDR1 and CDR2 (germline): SGHDN, FVKESK. There are 11 residues in the CDR3. CDR3 residues: CASSQYNEQFF. The CDR3 bases are TGTGCCAGCAGCCAATACAATGAGCAGTTCTTC.

The V gene is TRBV27, the J gene TRBJ2-7, with a possible D match to TRBD2 (6 bases). Deletions cut 6 bases from V and 4 bases from J, with 16 bases between. CDR3 length: 14 residues. Germline loops: CDR1 MNHEY, CDR2 SMNVEV (reference sequence). This CDR3 reads CASSLGLNGYEQYF. CDR3 nucleotide sequence: TGTGCCAGCAGCCTGGGACTCAATGGGTACGAGCAGTACTTC.

Ten or more counts support this clonotype. The chain couples TRBV20-1 to TRBJ1-5, with a possible D match to TRBD1 (6 bases). Germline CDR1 reads DFQATT; CDR2 reads SNEGSKA (reference sequence). The CDR3 length is 13 residues. V lost 4 bases and J lost 6, with 13 bases in between. The CDR3 DNA sequence: TGCAGTGCTAACCTACAGGGACGTCAGCCCCAGCATTTT. This gives the protein CSANLQGRQPQHF.

The V gene is TRBV7-2, the J gene TRBJ2-3; D possibly corresponds to TRBD1 (5 bases). Germline values: CDR1 SGHTA, CDR2 FQGNSA. This CDR3 is built from 14 residues. V dropped 1 base and J dropped 7 bases, with 12 bases sitting between them. The CDR3 DNA is TGTGCCAGCAGCTTAGGGCAGGGCGAGAATACGCAGTATTTT. It encodes CASSLGQGENTQYF. Using reference TRBV7-2 and TRBJ2-3 for the parts outside the CDR3, the full variable domain is GAGVSQSPSNKVTEKGKDVELRCDPISGHTALYWYRQSLGQGLEFLIYFQGNSAPDKSGLPSDRFSAERTGGSVSTLTIQRTQQEDSAVYLCASSLGQGENTQYFGPGTRLTVL.

The V call is TRBV20-1, the J call TRBJ1-1, with 9 bases fitting TRBD1. Trimming took 4 bases from V and 8 from J; bases not matched to a gene: 5. The germline V gene has CDR1 DFQATT and CDR2 SNEGSKA (reference sequence). The CDR3 length is 12 residues. CDR3 in amino acids: CSATDRGKEAFF. CDR3 DNA: TGCAGTGCTACAGACAGGGGGAAGGAAGCTTTCTTT.

V is TRBV6-2 or TRBV6-3 and J is TRBJ1-4; D is possibly TRBD1 (5 bases). Trimming cost V 7 bases and J 7 bases, with 16 bases left between them. CDR1 and CDR2 from the germline V gene are MNHEY and SVGEGT. This CDR3 region has 14 residues. As DNA, the CDR3 is TGTGCCAGCAACGAGTGGAGGGGCGGTGAAAAACTGTTTTTT. It is translated as CASNEWRGGEKLFF.

This clonotype was recorded once. This clone may be a read error of a much larger clone one base away. The rearrangement uses TRBV6-5 and TRBJ2-5; tentative D call: TRBD1 (6 bases). Germline-derived CDR1 and CDR2 are MNHEY and SVGAGI. The CDR3 is 15 amino acids. CDR3 region: CDSSTPSQGRETQYF. CDR3 nucleotides: TGTGACAGCAGTACCCCCTCTCAGGGGCGCGAGACCCAGTACTTC.

There are many counts of this clonotype. The chain employs TRBV7-2 and TRBJ1-2; D is undetermined. Germline V gives CDR1 SGHTA, CDR2 FQGNSA. Trimming stripped 1 base from V and 7 bases from J, with 16 bases between. The CDR3 contains 15 residues. In DNA form, the CDR3 reads TGTGCCAGCAGCTTAGATAACCGGGGAACGGCTGGCTACACCTTC. This translates into CASSLDNRGTAGYTF.

This clonotype was observed at least ten times. The DNA of the CDR3 is TGCGCCAGCAGCTTGGTGGATTCCGGGGAGCTGTTTTTT. Its protein is CASSLVDSGELFF. The chain has TRBV5-1 and TRBJ2-2; D uncertain. From germline, CDR1 is SGHRS and CDR2 YFSETQ. V lost 0 bases to trimming and J lost 6 bases, with 6 bases between them. The CDR3 is 13 amino acids.

This clonotype occurred many times. The rearrangement links TRBV20-1 to TRBJ1-1, with D perhaps TRBD1 (6 bases). Germline values: CDR1 DFQATT, CDR2 SNEGSKA (reference sequence). The V gene lost 2 bases and the J gene lost 1 base, with 11 bases spanning the gap. The CDR3 is 14 amino acids. CDR3 sequence reads: CSARFWTANTEAFF. In nucleotides, the CDR3 is TGCAGTGCTAGATTCTGGACAGCGAACACTGAAGCTTTCTTT.

This clonotype appeared many times. The genes are TRBV3-1 and TRBJ2-1; TRBD2 aligns across 13 bases. There are 15 residues in the CDR3. Germline CDR1 LGHDT, CDR2 YNNKEL (reference sequence). Losses at the gene ends were 5 bases for V and 6 bases for J; bases not matched to a gene: 4. CDR3 region: CASSGRTSGGNEQFF. CDR3 sequence (DNA): TGTGCCAGCAGCGGACGGACTAGCGGGGGCAATGAGCAGTTCTTC.

This clonotype was observed a handful of times. The gene calls are TRBV15 and TRBJ1-5; D is unresolved. Germline V lookup: CDR1 LNHNV, CDR2 YYDKDF (reference sequence). Trimming removed 0 bases from V and 0 bases from J, with 6 bases in between. The CDR3 spans 15 residues. The CDR3 loop is CATSRDQPSNQPQHF. As DNA, the CDR3 is TGTGCCACCAGCAGAGATCAGCCTAGCAATCAGCCCCAGCATTTT.

This clonotype appeared many times. The gene calls are TRBV28 and TRBJ1-5; 7 bases agree with TRBD1. Losses at the gene ends were 6 bases for V and 4 bases for J; bases not matched to a gene: 9. The CDR3 spans 15 residues. CDR1 and CDR2 (germline): MDHEN, SYDVKM. CDR3 DNA: TGTGCCAGCAGCCGCGTGACACAGGGGAATCAGCCCCAGCATTTT. This translates into CASSRVTQGNQPQHF.

There are a few counts of this clonotype. J is TRBJ2-1 and V is TRBV9; a possible D gene is TRBD2 (7 bases). Trimming stripped 6 bases from V and 7 bases from J, with 11 bases between. Germline V gives CDR1 SGDLS, CDR2 YYNGEE. The CDR3 runs 12 residues. The CDR3 DNA is TGTGCCAGCAAAGGGGGGGGAAATGAGCAGTTCTTC. It encodes CASKGGGNEQFF.

The sample holds many counts of this clonotype. The chain links TRBV11-2 to TRBJ2-1; D gene unclear. Germline lookup yields CDR1 SGHAT and CDR2 FQNNGV. The length of the CDR3 is 15 residues. With 4 bases removed from V and 2 bases from J, the gap between germline ends came to 12 bases. CDR3 sequence: CASSSLANTYNEQFF. In DNA, the CDR3 is TGTGCCAGCAGCTCTTTAGCCAATACCTACAATGAGCAGTTCTTC.

At least ten counts were recorded for this clonotype. The gene calls are TRBV3-1 and TRBJ2-6, with TRBD1 as a possible D gene (5 bases). This CDR3 is built from 18 residues. V lost 4 bases and J 1 base, leaving 17 bases between the germline ends. Looked up from germline, CDR1 is LGHDT and CDR2 is YNNKEL (reference sequence). CDR3 DNA sequence: TGTGCCAGCAGCCCAGCCTTTGGTAACAGGTCTGGGGCCAACGTCCTGACTTTC. Translating it yields CASSPAFGNRSGANVLTF.

A few counts support this clonotype. The chain combines TRBV11-2 with TRBJ1-5; D is unclear. This CDR3 region has 13 residues. V was cut by 8 bases and J by 9 bases, with 17 bases left in between. CDR1 is SGHAT and CDR2 is FQNNGV in the germline V gene. CDR3 sequence: CASSIAVGRPQHF. In DNA form, the CDR3 reads TGTGCCAGCTCCATAGCGGTGGGCAGGCCCCAGCATTTT.

This clonotype was recorded many times. The chain joins TRBV25-1 to TRBJ2-3, with D unclear. The CDR3 is made up of 11 amino acids. Germline V lookup: CDR1 MGHDK, CDR2 SYGVNS. Trimming stripped 10 bases from V and 5 bases from J, with 10 bases between. The CDR3 coding sequence is TGTGCCACCTCTTTTGGAGATACGCAGTATTTT. Its translation: CATSFGDTQYF.